This T cell receptor (beta chain) is drawn from a study of T cell responses to AZD1222 COVID-19 vaccine. Broader study findings: Per reports, nearly half of all spike-specific TCRs target regions that are unmutated in variants. After two AZD1222 doses, spike-specific TCR breadth and depth rose versus day 0. AZD1222 recipients seropositive at baseline numbered only 6 or 7.

V was clipped by 6 bases and J by 7 bases, with 16 bases between them. Germline assignment: CDR1 MNHEY and CDR2 SVGAGI. The CDR3 has 15 residues. Notes on this clone: What it recognizes is unknown.

Assay: immunoSEQ multiplex PCR; the TCRdb copy retains only in-frame clones and omits some. The sample includes about 140,000 clones, 85% to 95% of them seen just once. Sequenced material: peripheral blood, taken on day 0 of AZD1222 vaccination. This chain connects TRBV6-5 to TRBJ1-6; D perhaps matches TRBD1 (5 bases). The clonotype was recovered from an adult in good health. The CDR3 region is CASSRSGEGNSPLHF. The CDR3 region has the DNA TGTGCCAGCAGCCGGTCGGGCGAGGGGAATTCACCCCTCCACTTT.